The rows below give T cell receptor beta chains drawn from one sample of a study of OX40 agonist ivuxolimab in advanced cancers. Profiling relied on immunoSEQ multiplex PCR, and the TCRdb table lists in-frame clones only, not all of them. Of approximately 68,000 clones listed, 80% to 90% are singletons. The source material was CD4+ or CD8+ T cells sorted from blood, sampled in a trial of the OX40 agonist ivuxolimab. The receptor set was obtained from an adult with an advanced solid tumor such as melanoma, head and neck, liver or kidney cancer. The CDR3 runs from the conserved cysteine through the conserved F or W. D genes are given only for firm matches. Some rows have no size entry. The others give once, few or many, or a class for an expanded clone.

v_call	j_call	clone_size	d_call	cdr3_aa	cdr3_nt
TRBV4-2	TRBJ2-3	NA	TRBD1	CASSPTGGSADTQYF	TGTGCCAGCAGCCCGACAGGGGGAAGCGCAGATACGCAGTATTTT
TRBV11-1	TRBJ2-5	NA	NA	CASSLAGRTQETQYF	TGTGCCAGCAGCTTAGCAGGACGGACCCAAGAGACCCAGTACTTC
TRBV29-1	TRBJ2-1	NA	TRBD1	CSVGQGALNEQFF	TGCAGCGTTGGACAGGGGGCGCTCAATGAGCAGTTCTTC
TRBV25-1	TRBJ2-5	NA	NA	CASRDSGNPRETQYF	TGTGCCAGCAGGGACTCCGGGAACCCAAGGGAGACCCAGTACTTC
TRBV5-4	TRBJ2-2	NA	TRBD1	CASSLEGARDTGELFF	TGTGCCAGCAGCTTGGAGGGGGCGCGGGACACCGGGGAGCTGTTTTTT
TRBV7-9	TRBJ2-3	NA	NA	CASSLRTPDTQYF	TGTGCCAGCAGCTTAAGGACTCCAGATACGCAGTATTTT
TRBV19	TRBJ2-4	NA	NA	CASSAGSRIAKNIQYF	TGTGCCAGTAGTGCGGGATCTCGAATAGCCAAAAACATTCAGTACTTC
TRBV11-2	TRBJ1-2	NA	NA	CASSPGGVGGYTF	TGTGCCAGCAGCCCGGGCGGGGTAGGTGGCTACACCTTC
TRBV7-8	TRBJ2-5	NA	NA	CASSLRGSGWKSQETQYF	TGTGCCAGCAGCTTAAGGGGTTCGGGGTGGAAGTCTCAAGAGACCCAGTACTTC
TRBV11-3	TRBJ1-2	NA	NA	CASSPSGGANYGYTF	TGTGCCAGCAGCCCCTCTGGGGGAGCTAACTATGGCTACACCTTC
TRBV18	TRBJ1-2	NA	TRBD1	CASSGTGAANYGYTF	TGTGCCAGCTCTGGGACAGGGGCGGCTAACTATGGCTACACCTTC
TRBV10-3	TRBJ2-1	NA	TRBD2	CAISEWTSGGNEQFF	TGTGCCATCAGTGAGTGGACTAGCGGTGGGAATGAGCAGTTCTTC
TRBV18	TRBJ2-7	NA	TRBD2	CASSPGLADEQYF	TGTGCCAGCTCACCAGGACTAGCGGACGAGCAGTACTTC
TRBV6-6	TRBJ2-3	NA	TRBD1	CASSLDRGQDTQYF	TGTGCCAGCAGCTTGGACAGGGGGCAAGATACGCAGTATTTT
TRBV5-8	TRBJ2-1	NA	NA	CASSSGFNRISYNEQFF	TGTGCCAGCAGCTCGGGGTTCAACCGCATCTCCTACAATGAGCAGTTCTTC
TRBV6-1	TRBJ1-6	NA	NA	CASSERRESWSPLHF	TGTGCCAGCAGTGAACGTCGGGAGAGTTGGTCACCCCTCCACTTT
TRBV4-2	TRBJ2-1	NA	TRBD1	CASSQDRDPYNEQFF	TGTGCCAGCAGCCAGGACAGGGACCCCTACAATGAGCAGTTCTTC
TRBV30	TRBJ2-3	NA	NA	CAWSEGDRKYF	TGTGCCTGGAGTGAAGGTGATCGAAAGTATTTT
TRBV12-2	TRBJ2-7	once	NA	CASRLAVGRRHYEQYF	TGTGCAAGTCGCTTGGCAGTAGGTCGAAGGCACTACGAGCAGTACTTC
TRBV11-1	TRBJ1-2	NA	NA	CASSPGHLPNYGYTF	TGTGCCAGCAGCCCGGGACACCTCCCTAACTATGGCTACACCTTC
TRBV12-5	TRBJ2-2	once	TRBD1	CASGSGQANTGELFF	TGTGCTAGTGGTTCGGGACAGGCGAACACCGGGGAGCTGTTTTTT
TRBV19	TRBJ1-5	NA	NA	CASSIGRQSRPQHF	TGTGCCAGTAGTATAGGACGGCAAAGTCGGCCCCAGCATTTT
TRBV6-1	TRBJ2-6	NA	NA	CAILGQSGANVLTF	TGTGCCATCCTTGGACAGTCTGGGGCCAACGTCCTGACTTTC
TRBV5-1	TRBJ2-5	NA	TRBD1	CASSWTGERETQYF	TGCGCCAGCAGCTGGACAGGGGAGAGAGAGACCCAGTACTTC
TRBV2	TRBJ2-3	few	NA	CASSADSWGTDTQYF	TGTGCCAGCAGCGCCGACAGTTGGGGCACAGATACGCAGTATTTT
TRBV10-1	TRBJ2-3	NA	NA	CASSEGTGTRADTQYF	TGCGCCAGCAGTGAAGGGACCGGTACTCGTGCAGATACGCAGTATTTT
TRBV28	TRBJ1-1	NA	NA	CATEGGTEAFF	TGTGCCACAGAGGGCGGCACTGAAGCTTTCTTT
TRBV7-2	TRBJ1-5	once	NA	CASSLSYSNQPQHF	TGTGCCAGCAGCTTGTCTTATAGCAATCAGCCCCAGCATTTT
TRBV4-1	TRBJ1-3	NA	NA	CASSQEVQSWTSGNTIYF	TGCGCCAGCAGCCAAGAGGTCCAATCGTGGACCTCTGGAAACACCATATATTTT
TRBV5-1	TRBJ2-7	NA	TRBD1	CASSSRTGEYYEQYF	TGCGCCAGCAGCTCCCGGACAGGGGAATACTACGAGCAGTACTTC
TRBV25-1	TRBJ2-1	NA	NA	CASSEAQPGWNEQFF	TGTGCCAGCAGTGAAGCCCAACCTGGGTGGAATGAGCAGTTCTTC
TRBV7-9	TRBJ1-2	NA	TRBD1	CASSRTGEGYTF	TGTGCCAGCAGCCGGACAGGGGAGGGCTACACCTTC
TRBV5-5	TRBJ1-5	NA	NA	CASSLGSGFSEPQHF	TGTGCCAGCAGCCTTGGTTCAGGGTTTAGTGAGCCCCAGCATTTT
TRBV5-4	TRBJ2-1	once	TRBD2	CASSSGSGRAGNEQFF	TGTGCCAGCAGCTCAGGCAGCGGGAGGGCCGGGAATGAGCAGTTCTTC
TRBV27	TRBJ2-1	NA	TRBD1	CASTFGQGAHEQFF	TGTGCCAGCACCTTTGGACAGGGGGCGCATGAGCAGTTCTTC
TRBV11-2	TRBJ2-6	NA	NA	CASSSLGIGANVLTF	TGTGCCAGCAGCTCACTGGGGATCGGGGCCAACGTCCTGACTTTC
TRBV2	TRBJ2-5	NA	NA	CASTELQHKGETQYF	TGTGCCAGCACAGAGCTGCAGCACAAAGGGGAGACCCAGTACTTC
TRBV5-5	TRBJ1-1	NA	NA	CASSEVSAVGAFF	TGTGCCAGCAGCGAGGTCTCTGCCGTTGGAGCTTTCTTT
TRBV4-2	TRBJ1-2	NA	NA	CASSHATGLEYGYTF	TGTGCCAGCAGCCACGCCACAGGGCTTGAATATGGCTACACCTTC
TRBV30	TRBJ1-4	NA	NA	CAWRGSTGTGNEKLFF	TGTGCCTGGAGAGGGAGCACTGGGACTGGTAATGAAAAACTGTTTTTT
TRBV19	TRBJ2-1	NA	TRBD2	CASSTGLAGELIF	TGTGCCAGTAGCACCGGACTAGCGGGGGAATTGATCTTC
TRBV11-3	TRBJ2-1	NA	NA	CASSLANGNEQFF	TGTGCCAGCAGCTTAGCCAACGGTAATGAGCAGTTCTTC
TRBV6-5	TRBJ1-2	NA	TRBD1	CASSRTGGRNYGYTF	TGTGCCAGCAGTCGAACAGGGGGGAGGAACTATGGCTACACCTTC
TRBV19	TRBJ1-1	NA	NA	CASSYAANTEAFF	TGTGCCAGTAGTTACGCAGCGAACACTGAAGCTTTCTTT
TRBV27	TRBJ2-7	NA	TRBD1	CASSSGQGSYEQYF	TGTGCCAGCAGCTCGGGACAGGGCTCCTACGAGCAGTACTTC
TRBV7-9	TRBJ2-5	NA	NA	CASSSPPGDQYF	TGTGCCAGCAGCTCCCCCCCCGGGGACCAGTACTTC
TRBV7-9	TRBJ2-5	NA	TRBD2	CATDPLAGGQETQYF	TGTGCCACTGATCCCCTAGCGGGGGGGCAAGAGACCCAGTACTTC
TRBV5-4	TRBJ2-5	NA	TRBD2	CASSRGGTSGKETQYF	TGTGCCAGCAGCCGGGGCGGGACTAGCGGTAAAGAGACCCAGTACTTC
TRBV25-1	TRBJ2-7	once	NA	CASSETGITGEQYF	TGTGCCAGCAGTGAAACGGGGATTACCGGCGAGCAGTACTTC
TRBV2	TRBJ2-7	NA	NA	CASSEAGGRSYEQYF	TGTGCCAGCAGTGAAGCGGGGGGGCGATCCTACGAGCAGTACTTC